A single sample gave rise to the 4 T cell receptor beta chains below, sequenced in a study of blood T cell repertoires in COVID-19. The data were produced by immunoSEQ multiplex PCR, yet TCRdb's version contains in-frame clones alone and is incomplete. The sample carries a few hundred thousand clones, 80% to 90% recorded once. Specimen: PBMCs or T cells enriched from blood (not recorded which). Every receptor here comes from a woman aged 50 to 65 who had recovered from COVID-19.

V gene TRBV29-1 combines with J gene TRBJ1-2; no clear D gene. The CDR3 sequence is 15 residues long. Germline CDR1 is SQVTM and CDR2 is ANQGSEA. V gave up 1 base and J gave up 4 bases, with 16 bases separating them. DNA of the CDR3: TGCAGCGTTGAAGTCGAAACCGCGGGAATCTATGGCTACACCTTC. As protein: CSVEVETAGIYGYTF. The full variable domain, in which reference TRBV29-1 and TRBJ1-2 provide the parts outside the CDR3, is SAVISQKPSRDICQRGTSLTIQCQVDSQVTMMFWYRQQPGQSLTLIATANQGSEATYESGFVIDKFPISRPNLTFSTLTVSNMSPEDSSIYLCSVEVETAGIYGYTFGSGTRLTVV.

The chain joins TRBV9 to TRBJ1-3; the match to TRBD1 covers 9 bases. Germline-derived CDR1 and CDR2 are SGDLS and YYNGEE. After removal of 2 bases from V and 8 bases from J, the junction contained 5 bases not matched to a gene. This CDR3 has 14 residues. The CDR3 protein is CASSVGTGWDTIYF. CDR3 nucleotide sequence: TGTGCCAGCAGCGTCGGGACAGGGTGGGACACCATATATTTT.

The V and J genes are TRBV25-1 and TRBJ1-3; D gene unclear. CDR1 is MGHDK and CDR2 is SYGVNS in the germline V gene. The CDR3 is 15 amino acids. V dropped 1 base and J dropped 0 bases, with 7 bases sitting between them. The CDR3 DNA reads TGTGCCAGCAGTGAATCCAGGTACTCTGGAAACACCATATATTTT. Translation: CASSESRYSGNTIYF. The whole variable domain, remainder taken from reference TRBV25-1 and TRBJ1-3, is EADIYQTPRYLVIGTGKKITLECSQTMGHDKMYWYQQDPGMELHLIHYSYGVNSTEKGDLSSESTVSRIRTEHFPLTLESARPSHTSQYLCASSESRYSGNTIYFGEGSWLTVV.

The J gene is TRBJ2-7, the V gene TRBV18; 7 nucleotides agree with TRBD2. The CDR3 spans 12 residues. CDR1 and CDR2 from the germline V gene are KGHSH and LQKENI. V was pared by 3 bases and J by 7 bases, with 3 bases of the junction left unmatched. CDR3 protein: CASSPGAGEQYF. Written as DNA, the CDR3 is TGTGCCAGCTCACCGGGAGCGGGGGAGCAGTACTTC.